The following is a TCR beta chain sequence with its context. Sequencing was performed with immunoSEQ multiplex PCR; in TCRdb, only in-frame clones are kept and a portion is missing. The sample holds about 380,000 clones, more than 85% seen once. The data stem from a study of shared T cell receptors in the human thymus. Germline V gene sequence: CDR1 MNHEY, CDR2 SMNVEV (reference sequence). Trimming left V 0 bases short and J 0 bases short, with 16 bases between. The CDR3 sequence is 18 residues long. The rearrangement links TRBV27 to TRBJ2-3; the D is unclear. The sequenced sample consisted of thymocytes. The sequence was collected from a human donor. The CDR3 spells CASSLSNGWDPSTDTQYF. The CDR3 coding sequence is TGTGCCAGCAGTTTATCGAACGGCTGGGATCCTAGCACAGATACGCAGTATTTT.